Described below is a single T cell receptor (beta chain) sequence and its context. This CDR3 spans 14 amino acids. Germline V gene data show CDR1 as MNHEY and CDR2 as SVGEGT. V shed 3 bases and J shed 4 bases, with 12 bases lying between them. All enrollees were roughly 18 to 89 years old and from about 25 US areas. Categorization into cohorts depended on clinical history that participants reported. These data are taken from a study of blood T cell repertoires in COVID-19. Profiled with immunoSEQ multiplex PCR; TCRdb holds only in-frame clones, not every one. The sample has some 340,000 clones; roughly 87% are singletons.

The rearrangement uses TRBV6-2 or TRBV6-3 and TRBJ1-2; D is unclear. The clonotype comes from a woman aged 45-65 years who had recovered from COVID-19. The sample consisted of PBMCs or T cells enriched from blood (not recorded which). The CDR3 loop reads CASSYPQVAYGYTF. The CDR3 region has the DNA TGTGCCAGCAGTTATCCCCAGGTGGCCTATGGCTACACCTTC.